The rows below give T cell receptor beta chains drawn from one sample of a study of blood T cell repertoires in COVID-19. Here immunoSEQ multiplex PCR was the method, and the copy in TCRdb shows in-frame clones only, minus some. The sample has about 120,000 clones, roughly 85% seen once. Sequenced material: peripheral blood. These TCRs come from a man of 80 years or more with active or convalescent COVID-19. CDR3s include the opening cysteine and the closing phenylalanine or tryptophan.

J: TRBJ2-7
V: TRBV19
CDR3: CASSSPWTSGISPEQYF

J: TRBJ2-5
V: TRBV6-5
CDR3: CASSYSQAPGWETQYF

J: TRBJ1-2
V: TRBV4-2
CDR3: CASSQDLGGNYGYTF

J: TRBJ2-1
V: TRBV6-4
CDR3: CASSDSGQGFEQFF

J: TRBJ1-2
V: TRBV30
CDR3: CAWSVGGGYGYTF

J: TRBJ1-2
V: TRBV7-9
CDR3: CASSLEGVTGSGYTF

J: TRBJ2-3
V: TRBV19
CDR3: CASRNRGGSDTQYF

J: TRBJ2-3
V: TRBV19
CDR3: CASKGQGTSNGIDTQYF

J: TRBJ1-1
V: TRBV3-1/TRBV3-2
CDR3: CASSQGLSGTEAFF

J: TRBJ2-1
V: TRBV2
CDR3: CASSGLAGGFEQFF

J: TRBJ1-2
V: TRBV7-9
CDR3: CASSLRDSTYGYTF

J: TRBJ2-7
V: TRBV4-1
CDR3: CASSQAAGQGLAYEQYF

J: TRBJ2-3
V: TRBV20-1
CDR3: CSASSGGTDTQYF

J: TRBJ2-2
V: TRBV28
CDR3: CASTSGGQHTGELFF

J: TRBJ2-1
V: TRBV4-3
CDR3: CASSQLAGWRNEQFF

J: TRBJ1-2
V: TRBV5-8
CDR3: CASRDRVGYGYTF

J: TRBJ2-2
V: TRBV5-1
CDR3: CASSSLAGVSNTGELFF

J: TRBJ1-5
V: TRBV30
CDR3: CAWRTGMDQPQHF

J: TRBJ2-7
V: TRBV2
CDR3: CASSPLRGLAGYEQYF

J: TRBJ2-1
V: TRBV6-6
CDR3: CASSYRGQYDNEQFF

J: TRBJ1-1
V: TRBV28
CDR3: CASSTTGGTEAFF

J: TRBJ1-4
V: TRBV11-1
CDR3: CASSPQQGRNEKLFF